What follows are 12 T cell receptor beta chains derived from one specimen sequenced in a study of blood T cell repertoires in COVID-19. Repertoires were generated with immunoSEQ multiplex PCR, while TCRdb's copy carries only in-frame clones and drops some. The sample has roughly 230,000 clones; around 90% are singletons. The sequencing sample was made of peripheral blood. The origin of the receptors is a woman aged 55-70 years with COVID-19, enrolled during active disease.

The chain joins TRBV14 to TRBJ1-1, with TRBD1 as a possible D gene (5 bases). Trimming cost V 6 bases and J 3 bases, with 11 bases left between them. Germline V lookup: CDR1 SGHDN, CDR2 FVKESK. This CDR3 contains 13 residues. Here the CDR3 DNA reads TGTGCCAGCAGTTTGACAGACCACACTGAAGCTTTCTTT. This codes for CASSLTDHTEAFF.

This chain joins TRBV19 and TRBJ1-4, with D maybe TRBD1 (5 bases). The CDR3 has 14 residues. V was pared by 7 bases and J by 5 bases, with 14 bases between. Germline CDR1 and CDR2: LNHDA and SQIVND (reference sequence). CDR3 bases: TGTGCCAGTACCCCGTTAGGGGAAAATGAAAAACTGTTTTTT. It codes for CASTPLGENEKLFF.

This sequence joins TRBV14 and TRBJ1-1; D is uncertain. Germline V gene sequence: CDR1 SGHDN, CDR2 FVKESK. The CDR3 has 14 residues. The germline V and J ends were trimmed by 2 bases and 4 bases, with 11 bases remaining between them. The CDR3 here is CASSQNRFSTEAFF. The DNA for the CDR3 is TGTGCCAGCAGCCAAAATCGGTTCTCCACTGAAGCTTTCTTT.

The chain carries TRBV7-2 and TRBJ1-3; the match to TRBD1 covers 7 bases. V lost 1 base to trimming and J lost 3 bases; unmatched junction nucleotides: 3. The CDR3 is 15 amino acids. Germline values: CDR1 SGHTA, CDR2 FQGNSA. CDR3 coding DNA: TGTGCCAGCAGCTTAGAGGGGGCGGATGGAAACACCATATATTTT. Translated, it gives CASSLEGADGNTIYF.

The CDR3 region is CASTRQGTYEQYF. For the CDR3, the DNA is TGCGCCAGCACCCGTCAGGGTACCTACGAGCAGTACTTC. The chain couples TRBV5-1 to TRBJ2-7; tentatively, D is TRBD1 (5 bases). CDR1 is SGHRS and CDR2 is YFSETQ in the germline V gene. This CDR3 region has 13 residues. Trimming stripped 6 bases from V and 2 bases from J, with 12 bases between.

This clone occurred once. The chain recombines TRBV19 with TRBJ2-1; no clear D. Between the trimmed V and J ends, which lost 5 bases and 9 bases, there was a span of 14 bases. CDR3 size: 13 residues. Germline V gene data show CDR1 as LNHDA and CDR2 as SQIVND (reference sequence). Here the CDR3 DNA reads TGTGCCAGTAGTCCGGTGCGTCCTGGTGAGCAGTTCTTC. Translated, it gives CASSPVRPGEQFF.

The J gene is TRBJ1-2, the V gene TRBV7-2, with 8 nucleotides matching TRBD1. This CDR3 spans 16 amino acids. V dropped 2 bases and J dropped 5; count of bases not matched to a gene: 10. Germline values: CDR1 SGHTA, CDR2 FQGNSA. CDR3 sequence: CASSLPRQGSLYGYTF. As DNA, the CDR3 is TGTGCCAGCAGCTTACCCCGACAGGGGAGTCTATATGGCTACACCTTC.

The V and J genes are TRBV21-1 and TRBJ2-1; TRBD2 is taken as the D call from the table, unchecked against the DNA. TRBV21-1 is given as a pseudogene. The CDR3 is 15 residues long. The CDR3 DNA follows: TGTGCCAGCACTTGTAGAACTAGCGAAAACAATGAGCAGTTCTTC. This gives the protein CASTCRTSENNEQFF.

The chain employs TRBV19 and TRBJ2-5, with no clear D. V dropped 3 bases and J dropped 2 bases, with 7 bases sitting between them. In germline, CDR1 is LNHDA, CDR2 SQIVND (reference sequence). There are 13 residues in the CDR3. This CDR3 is CASSISRQETQYF. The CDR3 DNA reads TGTGCCAGTAGTATTTCCAGACAAGAGACCCAGTACTTC.

The CDR3 DNA reads TGTGCCAGCAGTTACGGTGGGACAGGAGACAATCAGCCCCAGCATTTT. It codes for CASSYGGTGDNQPQHF. The rearrangement links TRBV6-5 to TRBJ1-5; 8 bases match TRBD1. The CDR3 totals 16 residues. After removal of 2 bases from V and 3 bases from J, the junction contained 6 bases not matched to a gene. Germline V lookup: CDR1 MNHEY, CDR2 SVGAGI.

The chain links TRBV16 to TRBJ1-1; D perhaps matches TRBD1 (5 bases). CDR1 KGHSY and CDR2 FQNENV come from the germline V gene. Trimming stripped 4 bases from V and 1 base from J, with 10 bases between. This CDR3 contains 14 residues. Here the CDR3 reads CASSLMQGNTEAFF. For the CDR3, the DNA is TGTGCCAGCAGCCTGATGCAGGGGAACACTGAAGCTTTCTTT.

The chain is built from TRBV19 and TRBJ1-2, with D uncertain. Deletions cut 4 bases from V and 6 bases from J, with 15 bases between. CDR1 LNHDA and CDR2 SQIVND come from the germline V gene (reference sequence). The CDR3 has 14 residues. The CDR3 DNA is TGTGCCAGTAGTACCCACGACACGCTAAATGGCTACACCTTC. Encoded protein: CASSTHDTLNGYTF. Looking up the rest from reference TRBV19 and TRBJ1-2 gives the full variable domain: DGGITQSPKYLFRKEGQNVTLSCEQNLNHDAMYWYRQDPGQGLRLIYYSQIVNDFQKGDIAEGYSVSREKKESFPLTVTSAQKNPTAFYLCASSTHDTLNGYTFGSGTRLTVV.